Below are 8 T cell receptor beta chains sequenced from a single sample in a study of cytomegalovirus exposure and HLA in healthy donors. The PCR made use of 60 Vbeta and 13 Jbeta primers. Profiling relied on immunoSEQ multiplex PCR, and the TCRdb table lists in-frame clones only, not all of them. Seen here are 40,000 to 55,000 clones, around 81% observed once, and the top ten hold approximately 2.5%. The sequencing input was PBMCs. These receptors originate from a boy aged 5 to 17 in good health and CMV-seropositive.

J is TRBJ2-7 and V is TRBV18; tentative D call: TRBD1 (6 bases). V lost 4 bases, J lost 0 bases, and 10 bases lay in between. In germline, CDR1 is KGHSH, CDR2 LQKENI. There are 14 residues in the CDR3. CDR3 nucleotide sequence: TGTGCCAGCTCACAACAGGGCCTCTCCTACGAGCAGTACTTC. It yields the protein CASSQQGLSYEQYF.

This clone has more than one count but fewer than ten. The chain links TRBV11-3 to TRBJ2-7; D call uncertain. The CDR3 has 13 residues. Germline loops: CDR1 SGHNT, CDR2 YENEEA. The germline V and J ends were trimmed by 1 base and 3 bases, with 7 bases remaining between them. As DNA, the CDR3 is TGTGCCAGCAGCTTAGGCAGAAACTACGAGCAGTACTTC. It translates to CASSLGRNYEQYF. The whole variable domain, remainder taken from reference TRBV11-3 and TRBJ2-7, is EAGVVQSPRYKIIEKKQPVAFWCNPISGHNTLYWYLQNLGQGPELLIRYENEEAVDDSQLPKDRFSAERLKGVDSTLKIQPAELGDSAVYLCASSLGRNYEQYFGPGTRLTVT.

The chain's CDR3 is CASSPSGEAGELFF. The CDR3 DNA reads as TGTGCCAGTAGCCCTAGCGGGGAGGCCGGGGAGCTGTTTTTT. The chain has TRBV19 and TRBJ2-2; 9 nucleotides align to TRBD2. CDR3 length: 14 amino acids. CDR1 is LNHDA, CDR2 SQIVND, per germline (reference sequence). Germline trimming cut 6 bases from V and 6 bases from J; bases unmatched to any gene: 5.

This clone was counted a single time. V gene TRBV11-2 combines with J gene TRBJ1-6; D gene uncertain. CDR1 and CDR2 (germline): SGHAT, FQNNGV. This CDR3 is 14 amino acids long. V gave up 1 base and J gave up 13 bases, with 14 bases separating them. CDR3 protein: CASSLGVGLYPLHF. The CDR3 coding sequence is TGTGCCAGCAGCTTAGGGGTCGGGTTGTACCCCCTCCACTTT. Combining the CDR3 with reference TRBV11-2 and TRBJ1-6 gives the whole variable domain EAGVAQSPRYKIIEKRQSVAFWCNPISGHATLYWYQQILGQGPKLLIQFQNNGVVDDSQLPKDRFSAERLKGVDSTLKIQPAKLEDSAVYLCASSLGVGLYPLHFGNGTRLTVT.

This clone was seen only once. The chain joins TRBV7-8 to TRBJ1-3; D is unresolved. The V and J ends lost 5 bases and 7 bases respectively, with 15 bases between them. The CDR3 loop spans 14 amino acids. Per germline, CDR1 SGHVS and CDR2 FQNEAQ. CDR3 amino acids: CASSRLVSENTIYF. In nucleotides, the CDR3 is TGTGCCAGCAGCCGTCTCGTGTCGGAGAACACCATATATTTT.

The chain uses TRBV11-2 and TRBJ1-2; D unresolved. CDR3 size: 12 residues. The V and J ends lost 8 bases and 4 bases respectively, with 11 bases between them. Germline assignment: CDR1 SGHAT and CDR2 FQNNGV. Here the CDR3 reads CASGRDSYGYTF. DNA of the CDR3: TGTGCCAGCGGACGGGATTCCTATGGCTACACCTTC.

In the case of this clone: At one end the junction does not follow the germline gene, possibly because of a read error. The chain is built from TRBV7-7 and TRBJ1-1; D is unclear. CDR1 SSHAT and CDR2 FNYEAQ come from the germline V gene (reference sequence). The CDR3 covers 13 residues. The CDR3 DNA is TGTGCTAGCAGCGAAGGAGGGAGCACTGAAGCTTTCTTT. This codes for CASSEGGSTEAFF.

The chain links TRBV6-4 to TRBJ2-5; D is perhaps TRBD1 (5 bases). Germline V gene sequence: CDR1 MRHNA, CDR2 SNTAGT. This CDR3 has 12 amino acids. Between the trimmed V and J ends, which lost 11 bases and 1 base, there was a span of 11 bases. DNA for the CDR3: TGTGCCCTGCAGGGTCCCCAAGAGACCCAGTACTTC. This codes for CALQGPQETQYF.